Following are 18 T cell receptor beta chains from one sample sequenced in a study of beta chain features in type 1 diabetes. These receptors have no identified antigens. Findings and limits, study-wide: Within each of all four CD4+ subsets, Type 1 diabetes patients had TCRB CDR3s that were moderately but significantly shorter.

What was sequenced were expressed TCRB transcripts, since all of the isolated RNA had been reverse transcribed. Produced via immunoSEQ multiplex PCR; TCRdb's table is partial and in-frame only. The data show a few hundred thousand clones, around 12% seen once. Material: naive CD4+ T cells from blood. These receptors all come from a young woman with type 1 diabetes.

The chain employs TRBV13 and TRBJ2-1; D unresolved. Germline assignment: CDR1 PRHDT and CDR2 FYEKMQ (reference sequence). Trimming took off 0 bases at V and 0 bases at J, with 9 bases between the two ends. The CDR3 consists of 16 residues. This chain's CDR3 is CASSLGRGGSYNEQFF. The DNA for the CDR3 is TGTGCCAGCAGCTTAGGTCGCGGTGGCTCCTACAATGAGCAGTTCTTC.

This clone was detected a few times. This CDR3 is CASRNGGADTQYF. In DNA, the CDR3 is TGTGCCAGCAGGAACGGGGGAGCGGATACGCAGTATTTT. The chain carries TRBV6-6 and TRBJ2-3, with D possibly TRBD2 on 6 matching bases. V was trimmed by 6 bases and J by 6 bases, leaving 13 bases between them. Germline loops: CDR1 MNHNY, CDR2 SVGAGI (reference sequence). This CDR3 spans 13 amino acids.

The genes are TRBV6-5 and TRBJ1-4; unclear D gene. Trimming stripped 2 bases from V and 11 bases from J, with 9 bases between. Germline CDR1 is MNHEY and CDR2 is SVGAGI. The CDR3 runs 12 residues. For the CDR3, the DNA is TGTGCCAGCAGTTACCGGGGAGGCAAACTGTTTTTT. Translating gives CASSYRGGKLFF.

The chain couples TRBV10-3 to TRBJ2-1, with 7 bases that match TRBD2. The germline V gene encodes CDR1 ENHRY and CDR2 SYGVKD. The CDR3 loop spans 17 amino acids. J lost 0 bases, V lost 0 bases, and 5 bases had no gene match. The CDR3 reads CAISESKGGSSYNEQFF. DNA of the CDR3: TGTGCCATCAGTGAGTCGAAGGGAGGGAGCTCCTACAATGAGCAGTTCTTC.

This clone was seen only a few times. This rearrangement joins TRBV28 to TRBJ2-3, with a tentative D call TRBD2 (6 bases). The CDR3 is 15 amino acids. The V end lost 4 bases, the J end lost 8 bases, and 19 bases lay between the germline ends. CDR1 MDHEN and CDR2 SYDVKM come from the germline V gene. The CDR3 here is CASSSGTLRGSTQYF. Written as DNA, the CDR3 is TGTGCCAGCAGTTCCGGGACTCTCCGCGGCAGTACGCAGTATTTT.

The CDR3 DNA sequence: TGTGCCACCGACAGGGTTCGCCACGAGCAGTACTTC. This translates into CATDRVRHEQYF. The V and J genes are TRBV5-8 and TRBJ2-7, with TRBD1 identical over 7 bases. Germline lookup yields CDR1 SGHTS and CDR2 YDEGEE. This CDR3 contains 12 residues. V shed 9 bases and J 5 bases; nucleotides not matched to a gene: 8.

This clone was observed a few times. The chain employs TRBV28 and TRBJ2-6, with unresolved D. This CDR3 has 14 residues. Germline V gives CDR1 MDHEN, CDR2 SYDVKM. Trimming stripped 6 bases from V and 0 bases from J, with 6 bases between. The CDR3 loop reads CASRSSSGANVLTF. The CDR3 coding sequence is TGTGCCAGCAGAAGTAGCTCTGGGGCCAACGTCCTGACTTTC.

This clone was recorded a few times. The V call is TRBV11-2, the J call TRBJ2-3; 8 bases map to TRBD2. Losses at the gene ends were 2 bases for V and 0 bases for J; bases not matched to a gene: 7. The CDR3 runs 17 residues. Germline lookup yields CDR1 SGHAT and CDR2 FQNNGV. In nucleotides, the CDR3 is TGTGCCAGCAGCTTAACCCATAGCGGGGCGAGCACAGATACGCAGTATTTT. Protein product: CASSLTHSGASTDTQYF.

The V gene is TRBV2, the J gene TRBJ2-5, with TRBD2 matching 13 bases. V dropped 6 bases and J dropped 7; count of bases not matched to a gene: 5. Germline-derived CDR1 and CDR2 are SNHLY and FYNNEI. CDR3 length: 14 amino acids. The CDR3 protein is CASSGTSGTATQYF. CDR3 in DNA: TGTGCCAGCAGCGGGACTAGCGGGACTGCGACCCAGTACTTC.

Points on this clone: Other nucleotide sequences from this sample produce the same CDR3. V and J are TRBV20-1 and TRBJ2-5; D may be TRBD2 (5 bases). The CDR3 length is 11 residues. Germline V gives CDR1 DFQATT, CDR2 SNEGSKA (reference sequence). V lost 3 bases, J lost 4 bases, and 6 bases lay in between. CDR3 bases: TGCAGTGCTAGCGGGGTAGAGACCCAGTACTTC. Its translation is CSASGVETQYF.

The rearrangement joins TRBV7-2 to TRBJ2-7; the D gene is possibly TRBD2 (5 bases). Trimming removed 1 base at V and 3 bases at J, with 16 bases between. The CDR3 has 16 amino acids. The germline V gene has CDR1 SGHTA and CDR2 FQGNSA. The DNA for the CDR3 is TGTGCCAGCAGCTTAGAGAGAGGGAGCGGTGTCTACGAGCAGTACTTC. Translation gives CASSLERGSGVYEQYF.

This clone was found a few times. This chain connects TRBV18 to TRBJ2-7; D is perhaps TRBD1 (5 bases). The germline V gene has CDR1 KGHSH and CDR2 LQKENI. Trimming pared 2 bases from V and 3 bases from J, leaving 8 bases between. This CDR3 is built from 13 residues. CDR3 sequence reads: CASSPYDSYEQYF. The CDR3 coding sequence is TGTGCCAGCTCACCATACGACAGCTACGAGCAGTACTTC.

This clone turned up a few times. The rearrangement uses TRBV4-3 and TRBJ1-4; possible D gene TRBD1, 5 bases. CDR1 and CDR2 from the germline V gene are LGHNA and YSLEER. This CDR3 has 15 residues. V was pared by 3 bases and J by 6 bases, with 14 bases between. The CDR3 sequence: CASSQQAGIDEKLFF. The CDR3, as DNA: TGCGCCAGCAGCCAGCAGGCAGGGATAGATGAAAAACTGTTTTTT.

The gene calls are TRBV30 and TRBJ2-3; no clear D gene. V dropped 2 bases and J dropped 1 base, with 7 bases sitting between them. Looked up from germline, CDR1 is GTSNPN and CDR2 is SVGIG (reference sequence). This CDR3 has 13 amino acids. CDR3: CAWSFTGTDTQYF. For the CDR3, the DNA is TGTGCCTGGAGTTTTACAGGCACAGATACGCAGTATTTT.

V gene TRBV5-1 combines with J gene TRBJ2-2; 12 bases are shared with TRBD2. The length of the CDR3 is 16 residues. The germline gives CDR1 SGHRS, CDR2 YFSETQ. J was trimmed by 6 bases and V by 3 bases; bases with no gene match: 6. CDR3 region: CASSSGLAGFSGELFF. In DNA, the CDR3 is TGCGCCAGCAGCTCCGGACTAGCGGGGTTCTCCGGGGAGCTGTTTTTT. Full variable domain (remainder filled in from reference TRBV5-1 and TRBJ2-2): KAGVTQTPRYLIKTRGQQVTLSCSPISGHRSVSWYQQTPGQGLQFLFEYFSETQRNKGNFPGRFSGRQFSNSRSEMNVSTLELGDSALYLCASSSGLAGFSGELFFGEGSRLTVL.

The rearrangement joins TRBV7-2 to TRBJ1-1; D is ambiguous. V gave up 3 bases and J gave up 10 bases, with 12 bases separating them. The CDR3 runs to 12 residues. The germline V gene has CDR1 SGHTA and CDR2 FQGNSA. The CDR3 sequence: CASSFAERGAFF. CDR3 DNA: TGTGCCAGCAGCTTCGCGGAACGGGGAGCTTTCTTT.

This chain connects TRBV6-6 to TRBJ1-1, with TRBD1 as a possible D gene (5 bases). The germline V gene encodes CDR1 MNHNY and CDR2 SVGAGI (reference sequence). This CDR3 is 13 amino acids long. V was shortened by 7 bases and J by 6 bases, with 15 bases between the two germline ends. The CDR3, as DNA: TGTGCCAGCATAGGGGCAGGGAGGCCTGAAGCTTTCTTT. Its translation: CASIGAGRPEAFF.

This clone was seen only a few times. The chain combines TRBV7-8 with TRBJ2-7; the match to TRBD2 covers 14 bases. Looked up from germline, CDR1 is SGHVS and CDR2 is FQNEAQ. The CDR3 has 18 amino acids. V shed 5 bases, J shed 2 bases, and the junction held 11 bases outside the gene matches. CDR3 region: CASSPPGLAGVGAYEQYF. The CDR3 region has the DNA TGTGCCAGCAGCCCACCGGGACTAGCGGGAGTCGGGGCCTACGAGCAGTACTTC.